This T cell receptor (beta chain) was observed in a study of cytomegalovirus exposure and HLA in healthy donors. Overall study context: Among the roughly 370 genotyped donors, less than 85% were placed in the Caucasian-associated ancestry cluster.

Study-level points and caveats: TCR beta chains associated with HLA were, in a later analysis, more clonally expanded than equally common others. The number of N-insertions in an Asian-associated ancestry cluster was reportedly below the approximately 690-donor mean in a later analysis.

PCR involved 60 Vbeta and 13 Jbeta primers. Method: immunoSEQ multiplex PCR; TCRdb's copy keeps in-frame clones and lacks some. The table has some 190,000 clones, approximately 80% seen once. To note about this clone: Its antigen is unknown.

This CDR3 spans 14 amino acids. Germline CDR1 and CDR2: SGDLS and YYNGEE. Trimming shortened V by 0 bases and J by 5 bases, and 12 bases separated the two germline ends. The sequence was collected from a woman younger than 45 in good health and CMV-seropositive. The chain couples TRBV9 to TRBJ2-7, with D tentatively TRBD1 (5 bases). Sequencing was carried out using PBMCs. The CDR3 nucleotides are TGTGCCAGCAGCGTAGGTGGGGCGCGCGACGAGCAGTACTTC. Its protein product is CASSVGGARDEQYF.